The clone carrying this TCR beta chain came up many times. Trimming removed 5 bases from V and 2 bases from J, with 13 bases in between. Germline values: CDR1 SGHTA, CDR2 FQGTGA. This CDR3 is 15 amino acids long. TCR cDNA was made by 5'RACE template switching, adding a universal primer site and UMIs. TCRdb independently ran MiXCR on the 5' RACE reads; one entry per CDR3 protein. In the table there are roughly 330,000 distinct CDR3 sequences, 3% to 4.5% of which are singletons. This entry belongs to a study of T cells after yellow fever vaccination. About the research overall: Preparation of fractions with low cell numbers was performed using SMART-Seq v4 Ultra Low Input.

Material: PBMCs, obtained 5 days after the yellow fever booster vaccination. V usage is TRBV7-3 and J usage is TRBJ2-1, with TRBD1 as a possible D gene (6 bases). This sequence was found in a young man who received the YFV17D yellow fever vaccine. DNA for the CDR3: TGTGCCAGCAGCCGAGTACGGACAGCCTACAATGAGCAGTTCTTC. Translated, it gives CASSRVRTAYNEQFF.